A single sample gave rise to the 14 T cell receptor beta chains below, sequenced in a study of T cell responses to AZD1222 COVID-19 vaccine. The table came from immunoSEQ multiplex PCR; TCRdb's copy has only in-frame clones and leaves some out. The sample contains 130,000 to 150,000 clones, roughly 91% of which appear only once. This sample comprised peripheral blood, obtained on day 0 of AZD1222 vaccination. The receptors stem from an adult in good health.

A remark on this clone: This specimen includes other DNA sequences encoding the same CDR3. The chain couples TRBV20-1 to TRBJ1-5; tentative D call: TRBD1 (5 bases). Trimming removed 3 bases at V and 0 bases at J, with 9 bases between. The CDR3 runs 14 residues. Germline CDR1 and CDR2: DFQATT and SNEGSKA (reference sequence). DNA of the CDR3: TGCAGTGCTAGTCAGGGATATAGCAATCAGCCCCAGCATTTT. Translating it yields CSASQGYSNQPQHF.

The V and J genes are TRBV5-4 and TRBJ2-5; weak D call: TRBD1 (6 bases). Germline V gives CDR1 SGHNT, CDR2 YYREEE (reference sequence). This CDR3 region has 16 residues. Trimming cost V 2 bases and J 4 bases, with 18 bases left between them. The CDR3 sequence is CASSFHGQSPGETQYF. Here the CDR3 DNA reads TGTGCCAGCAGCTTCCACGGACAGAGCCCGGGAGAGACCCAGTACTTC.

V gene TRBV27 combines with J gene TRBJ1-3; 7 bases fit TRBD1. The CDR3 has 15 amino acids. Trimming took 5 bases from V and 0 from J; bases not matched to a gene: 4. Per germline, CDR1 MNHEY and CDR2 SMNVEV (reference sequence). In DNA, the CDR3 is TGTGCCAGCAGTCCGGGACAGTCCTCTGGAAACACCATATATTTT. Translation: CASSPGQSSGNTIYF.

The rearrangement uses TRBV3-1 (or the pseudogene TRBV3-2) and TRBJ1-1, with 9 bases lining up with TRBD1. J gave up 5 bases and V 3 bases, and 4 bases lay outside the gene matches. The CDR3 spans 14 residues. CDR1 and CDR2 from the germline V gene are LGHDT and YNNKEL (reference sequence). CDR3 bases: TGTGCCAGCAGCCACACAGGGGGCAGGACTGAAGCTTTCTTT. The encoded protein is CASSHTGGRTEAFF.

The chain joins TRBV27 to TRBJ2-3, with a possible D match to TRBD2 (5 bases). Trimming removed 5 bases at V and 5 bases at J, with 11 bases between. Germline V gene data show CDR1 as MNHEY and CDR2 as SMNVEV (reference sequence). The length of the CDR3 is 13 residues. The CDR3 protein is CASSTGSGDTQYF. As DNA, the CDR3 is TGTGCCAGCAGTACGGGGAGTGGAGATACGCAGTATTTT.

This rearrangement joins TRBV11-2 to TRBJ1-3, with 8 bases lining up with TRBD1. CDR3 length equals 19 residues. V was clipped by 0 bases and J by 0 bases; unmatched bases: 10. Germline assignment: CDR1 SGHAT and CDR2 FQNNGV. CDR3 sequence reads: CASSLEPFGQGYSGNTIYF. In DNA form, the CDR3 reads TGTGCCAGCAGCTTAGAGCCATTCGGACAGGGATACTCTGGAAACACCATATATTTT.

Remarks on this clone: This CDR3 is also generated by other DNA sequences in the sample. J is TRBJ1-1 and V is TRBV5-1; D unresolved. The CDR3 has 13 amino acids. The germline V and J ends were trimmed by 0 bases and 2 bases, with 5 bases remaining between them. Germline V gene sequence: CDR1 SGHRS, CDR2 YFSETQ. CDR3 sequence: CASSLAPNTEAFF. The CDR3 nucleotides are TGCGCCAGCAGCTTGGCCCCAAACACTGAAGCTTTCTTT.

This sequence joins TRBV7-6 and TRBJ2-3; 10 bases are a match to TRBD2. The junction had 9 bases not matched to a gene; V was cut back by 4 bases and J by 2 bases. CDR3 length: 17 amino acids. The germline V gene encodes CDR1 SGHVS and CDR2 FNYEAQ. CDR3 sequence reads: CASSSLSSGSPTDTQYF. Written as DNA, the CDR3 is TGTGCCAGCAGCTCACTCTCTAGCGGGAGCCCCACAGATACGCAGTATTTT.

The CDR3 sequence is CASSAGAGAPKQYF. CDR3 nucleotides: TGTGCCAGCAGTGCCGGGGCAGGGGCCCCGAAGCAGTACTTC. The genes are TRBV6-4 and TRBJ2-7; TRBD1 is a possible D gene (6 bases). Per germline, CDR1 MRHNA and CDR2 SNTAGT. The V end was cut by 4 bases, the J end by 8 bases, with 18 bases between. This CDR3 region has 14 residues.

This clone is a singleton in its sample. The V and J genes are TRBV10-3 and TRBJ2-1, with unresolved D. Germline V lookup: CDR1 ENHRY, CDR2 SYGVKD. This CDR3 region has 14 residues. V gave up 3 bases and J gave up 2 bases, with 8 bases separating them. CDR3 residues: CAISDRNTYNEQFF. CDR3 sequence (DNA): TGTGCCATCAGTGACCGGAACACCTACAATGAGCAGTTCTTC.

The chain uses TRBV3-1 (or the pseudogene TRBV3-2) and TRBJ1-6; 7 positions match TRBD1. CDR1 is LGHDT and CDR2 is YNNKEL in the germline V gene (reference sequence). The J segment lost 8 bases and the V segment lost 3 bases, leaving 7 bases of the junction unmatched. The CDR3 extends over 15 amino acids. This chain's CDR3 is CASSHPQGGDSPLHF. CDR3 DNA sequence: TGTGCCAGCAGCCACCCACAAGGGGGCGATTCACCCCTCCACTTT.

V and J are TRBV19 and TRBJ1-2; D remains unclear. This CDR3 has 16 amino acids. CDR1 LNHDA and CDR2 SQIVND come from the germline V gene (reference sequence). Trimming stripped 7 bases from V and 3 bases from J, with 21 bases between. CDR3 region: CASTRLWESEHYGYTF. The DNA for the CDR3 is TGTGCCAGTACCCGGCTATGGGAATCGGAACACTATGGCTACACCTTC.

This chain joins TRBV14 and TRBJ2-3, with 14 bases fitting TRBD2. The CDR3 sequence is 16 residues long. V trimming: 3 bases; J trimming: 4 bases; junction bases outside the gene matches: 3. Germline loops: CDR1 SGHDN, CDR2 FVKESK. The CDR3 DNA is TGTGCCAGCAGCCAGGGGACTAGCGGGGGCCCAGATACGCAGTATTTT. As protein: CASSQGTSGGPDTQYF.

The chain has TRBV3-1 (or the pseudogene TRBV3-2) and TRBJ1-2; TRBD1 agrees at 9 bases. The CDR3 runs to 13 residues. CDR1 is LGHDT, CDR2 YNNKEL, per germline (reference sequence). The trim removed 5 bases at V and 9 bases at J, leaving 7 bases unmatched. The CDR3, as DNA: TGTGCCAGCAGCATTCGACAGGGGGTTAGCTACACCTTC. It codes for CASSIRQGVSYTF.